This T cell receptor beta chain was retrieved from a study of blood T cell repertoires in COVID-19. Study information: PBMCs, B-cell-depleted T cells, or T cells provided the cDNA or gDNA that made up the material.

This clone was found a few times. The protocol was immunoSEQ multiplex PCR, while the TCRdb copy is restricted to in-frame clones and leaves out a portion. Of approximately 260,000 clones listed, 88% are singletons. The sequenced material came from peripheral blood. The origin of this receptor is a woman in her 70s with COVID-19, enrolled during active disease.

The CDR3 protein is CASSPTGGYYGYTF. DNA of the CDR3: TGTGCCAGCAGCCCCACAGGGGGCTACTATGGCTACACCTTC. This chain uses TRBV7-2 with TRBJ1-2; 9 nucleotides agree with TRBD1. CDR1 and CDR2 (germline): SGHTA, FQGNSA. V shed 5 bases, J shed 3 bases, and the junction held 4 bases outside the gene matches. This CDR3 contains 14 residues.